The clone carrying this TCR beta chain is categorized as hyperexpanded. Its specificity is not known. The data were obtained in a study of CD8 T cell repertoires and HIV-1 epitope variants. Overall study: Controls were a CMV, EBV and flu pool, Ebola AY9, and no peptide.

Profiling relied on immunoSEQ multiplex PCR, and the TCRdb table lists in-frame clones only, not all of them. The sample lists some 5,000 clones; approximately 70% were seen once. General study points: Most of the nine antigen-specific clonotypes appeared cross-reactive to autologous or escape variants.

This CDR3 comprises 19 residues. V lost 0 bases to trimming and J lost 0 bases, with 21 bases between them. Germline CDR1 and CDR2: LGHNA and YSLEER. The sequence was obtained from a male donor with HIV. The chain carries TRBV4-3 and TRBJ2-7, with D perhaps matching TRBD2 (6 bases). Sequenced input: cultured CD8+ T cells derived from PBMCs. CDR3 amino acids: CASSQEPGAGALSSYEQYF. The DNA of the CDR3 is TGCGCCAGCAGCCAAGAGCCGGGAGCGGGCGCCCTGAGCTCCTACGAGCAGTACTTC.